This T cell receptor (beta chain) was sequenced in a study of shared clonotypes between healthy human individuals. V was cut by 5 bases and J by 11 bases, with 27 bases left in between. The CDR3 totals 17 residues. Germline loops: CDR1 LNHNV, CDR2 YYDKDF (reference sequence). Sequencing used immunoSEQ multiplex PCR; TCRdb keeps in-frame clones, though not all of them. The repertoire holds 1.5 million to 2.5 million clones, around 96% seen once, with around 1.2% in the top ten. Notes on the study in general: A handful of donors shared about 4.5% of their naive CD4 clonotypes.

Terminally differentiated effector memory CD45RA+ cells were left out of the naive CD8 fraction, which was CD45RO-negative and positively selected for CCR7. For this clone: What it binds is not known.

This TCR derives from a man aged 18 to 30 in good health. The chain employs TRBV15 and TRBJ1-4; D ambiguous. Sequenced sample: naive CD8+ T cells sorted from blood. The CDR3 region has the DNA TGTGCCACCAGCGAGAACAGAGGATCGGGTGAAAGTGCGAAACTGTTTTTT. Its translation: CATSENRGSGESAKLFF.